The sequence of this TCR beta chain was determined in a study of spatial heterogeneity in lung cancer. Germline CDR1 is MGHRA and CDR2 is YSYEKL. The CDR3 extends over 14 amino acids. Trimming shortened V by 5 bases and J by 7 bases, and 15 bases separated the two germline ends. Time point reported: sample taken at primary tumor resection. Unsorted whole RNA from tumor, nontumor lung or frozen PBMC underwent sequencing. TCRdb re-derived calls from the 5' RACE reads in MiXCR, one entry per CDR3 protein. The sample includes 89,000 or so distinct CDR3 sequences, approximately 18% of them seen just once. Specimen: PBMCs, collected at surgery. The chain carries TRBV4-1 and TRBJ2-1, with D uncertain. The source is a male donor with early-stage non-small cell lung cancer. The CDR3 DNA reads TGCGCCAGCAGCTCCCTCGTCGTAGATAATGAGCAGTTCTTC. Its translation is CASSSLVVDNEQFF.